The 11 T cell receptor beta chains presented below share a single source sample, sequenced in a study of T cell changes during pregnancy in multiple sclerosis (dated by TCRdb to between 2019 and 2020). Library construction relied on the immunoSEQ multiplex PCR assay. The table was pulled from immuneACCESS by TCRdb, which kept in-frame rearrangements only. Such tables lose some clones; where checked, under half of the loss comes from unresolved V genes, and the rest has no known cause. Present in this sample are roughly 110,000 clones, about 90% of which were seen just once. The ten largest clones add up to 1.6% of the sample. Sample: peripheral blood, taken before pregnancy. The receptors were gathered from a female donor with multiple sclerosis, enrolled in a pregnancy study.

The V gene is TRBV7-7, the J gene TRBJ2-3; D gene ambiguous. Trimming took off 4 bases at V and 0 bases at J, with 8 bases between the two ends. This CDR3 has 14 amino acids. Germline CDR1 and CDR2: SSHAT and FNYEAQ (reference sequence). The chain's CDR3 is CASSSSVSTDTQYF. In DNA form, the CDR3 reads TGTGCCAGCAGCTCTTCAGTGAGCACAGATACGCAGTATTTT.

The gene calls are TRBV11-2 and TRBJ2-1, with TRBD2 matching 9 bases. Trimming took 1 base from V and 9 from J; bases not matched to a gene: 19. The CDR3 length is 19 residues. Germline V gene data show CDR1 as SGHAT and CDR2 as FQNNGV. The CDR3 loop is CASSLVQWRLAGTQGEQFF. CDR3 bases: TGTGCCAGCAGCTTAGTCCAATGGAGGCTAGCGGGAACGCAGGGTGAGCAGTTCTTC. The whole variable domain, filled in from reference TRBV11-2 and TRBJ2-1, reads EAGVAQSPRYKIIEKRQSVAFWCNPISGHATLYWYQQILGQGPKLLIQFQNNGVVDDSQLPKDRFSAERLKGVDSTLKIQPAKLEDSAVYLCASSLVQWRLAGTQGEQFFGPGTRLTVL.

Points on this clone: One end of the junction does not line up with germline, which may come from a read error. The chain's CDR3 is CASREEVSSSYNSPLHF. The CDR3, as DNA: TGTGCCAGCAGGGAAGAAGTCTCGAGCTCCTATAATTCACCCCTCCACTTT. The chain couples TRBV6-1 to TRBJ1-6; D gene ambiguous. The germline V gene encodes CDR1 MNHNS and CDR2 SASEGT. There are 17 residues in the CDR3.

The chain has TRBV5-1 and TRBJ1-1; 7 bases agree with TRBD1. CDR1 and CDR2 (germline): SGHRS, YFSETQ. V lost 4 bases and J lost 3; bases outside the gene matches: 0. This CDR3 is 12 amino acids long. CDR3 residues: CASSQGDTEAFF. As DNA, the CDR3 is TGCGCCAGCAGCCAGGGGGACACTGAAGCTTTCTTT.

V and J are TRBV6-5 and TRBJ2-7, with D perhaps matching TRBD2 (6 bases). V gave up 5 bases and J gave up 1 base, with 9 bases separating them. This CDR3 spans 13 amino acids. The germline gives CDR1 MNHEY, CDR2 SVGAGI. In DNA, the CDR3 is TGTGCCAGCAGTGGAGGGCCTTCCTACGAGCAGTACTTC. Encoded protein: CASSGGPSYEQYF.

This rearrangement joins TRBV2 to TRBJ2-1; 7 bases are a match to TRBD2. This CDR3 has 15 amino acids. The V and J ends lost 4 bases and 0 bases, in that order; junction bases with no gene match: 3. The germline CDR1 and CDR2 sequences are SNHLY and FYNNEI. The CDR3 bases are TGTGCCAGCAGTGTGCGGGGGAGCTCCTACAATGAGCAGTTCTTC. Amino acid sequence: CASSVRGSSYNEQFF.

The gene calls are TRBV4-3 and TRBJ1-4; the D is unclear. The V end was cut by 0 bases, the J end by 8 bases, with 13 bases between. This CDR3 region has 15 residues. Germline values: CDR1 LGHNA, CDR2 YSLEER. Here the CDR3 reads CASSQDPGIREKLFF. The CDR3 coding sequence is TGCGCCAGCAGCCAAGATCCCGGGATTAGGGAAAAACTGTTTTTT.

The chain links TRBV21-1 to TRBJ2-7; the D call in the table, TRBD1, was not verified against the DNA. TRBV21-1 is an annotated pseudogene. The CDR3 covers 13 residues. The CDR3, as DNA: TGTGCCAGCAGACGGCAGGGGGCCAGAGAGCAGTACTTC. Its protein is CASRRQGAREQYF.

V and J are TRBV2 and TRBJ2-7; D uncertain. With 1 base removed from V and 3 bases from J, the gap between germline ends came to 7 bases. Per germline, CDR1 SNHLY and CDR2 FYNNEI. The CDR3 sequence is 13 residues long. The DNA of the CDR3 is TGTGCCAGCAGTGAAGGCGTCGACTACGAGCAGTACTTC. This codes for CASSEGVDYEQYF.

This clone came up many times. The chain couples TRBV19 to TRBJ1-2; possible D gene TRBD1, 6 bases. Germline CDR1 is LNHDA and CDR2 is SQIVND (reference sequence). This CDR3 is 15 amino acids long. With 6 bases removed from V and 4 bases from J, the gap between germline ends came to 18 bases. CDR3 DNA: TGTGCCAGTAGAGGGGAGGGGACGGACAGCTATGGCTACACCTTC. The encoded protein is CASRGEGTDSYGYTF.

This clone was detected only once. V usage is TRBV7-7 and J usage is TRBJ2-2; D not resolved. Germline CDR1 is SSHAT and CDR2 is FNYEAQ (reference sequence). V was pared by 1 base and J by 4 bases, with 13 bases between. The CDR3 consists of 16 residues. The CDR3 nucleotides are TGTGCCAGCAGCTTAGGCGCGCCCACTGTCACCGGGGAGCTGTTTTTT. Protein: CASSLGAPTVTGELFF.